This T cell receptor (beta chain) was captured by sequencing in a study of blood T cell repertoires in COVID-19. Study at large: Samples of COVID-19 (acute and convalescent) were obtained from the United States, Italy and Spain. PBMCs, B-cell-depleted T cells, or T cells provided the cDNA or gDNA that made up the material.

In the authors' methods: By means of reference gene primer amplification, nucleated cell counts were estimated. Some clones are missing from TCRdb's copy, which holds only in-frame ones; the method was immunoSEQ multiplex PCR. V and J calls plus clone size are reproduced from that table; the DNA served to infer D and trimming. This table holds about 350,000 clones, around nine tenths found once. V was cut by 2 bases and J by 2 bases, with 9 bases left in between. There are 15 residues in the CDR3. The germline gives CDR1 SGHVS, CDR2 FNYEAQ. Patients from Seattle were sampled longitudinally, starting during active infection.

This chain connects TRBV7-6 to TRBJ2-2; possible D gene TRBD2, 5 bases. The sequencing sample was made of peripheral blood. The sequence was collected from a woman aged 55-70 years with COVID-19, enrolled during active disease. The CDR3 nucleotides are TGTGCCAGCAGCTTAATGGGGAGCAACACCGGGGAGCTGTTTTTT. Translation gives CASSLMGSNTGELFF.